Below, one T cell receptor (beta chain) is given with its context. What it recognizes is unknown. The data were obtained in a study of Tregs in tolerant kidney transplant recipients. CDR1 is SQVTM and CDR2 is ANQGSEA in the germline V gene. The CDR3 covers 16 residues. Trimming shortened V by 4 bases and J by 0 bases, and 17 bases separated the two germline ends. Notes on the study in general: Biological reproducibility was not directly addressed, but technical replication error appeared minimal.

Profiling relied on immunoSEQ multiplex PCR, and the TCRdb table lists in-frame clones only, not all of them. The table lists 80,000 to 90,000 clones, over 85% of them singletons. V and J are TRBV29-1 and TRBJ2-3; a weak D match, TRBD1 (6 bases). Source material: CD8+ T cells from blood. This clonotype was sampled from a human donor in good health. CDR3 sequence (DNA): TGCAGCGTTGTGGGGGCACCTTTAACTAGCACAGATACGCAGTATTTT. Amino acid sequence: CSVVGAPLTSTDTQYF.